A single sample gave rise to the 27 T cell receptor beta chains below, sequenced in a study of identical twins. TCRdb used MiXCR to reprocess the 5' RACE reads, holding one entry per CDR3 protein. Among 350,000 to 500,000 distinct CDR3 sequences listed, under 20% were seen once. The material sequenced was naive T cells sorted from blood. The receptors shown here come from a man aged 50 to 59 in good health.

The chain recombines TRBV29-1 with TRBJ2-5; 10 positions match TRBD2. This CDR3 region has 15 residues. V was clipped by 6 bases and J by 2 bases; unmatched bases: 9. The germline gives CDR1 SQVTM, CDR2 ANQGSEA. CDR3 nucleotide sequence: TGCAGCGTCGAAACCCCACTAGCGGGACAAGAGACCCAGTACTTC. Its translation is CSVETPLAGQETQYF.

This clonotype was detected many times. The CDR3 loop is CASSPPAGTGELFF. CDR3 bases: TGTGCCAGCTCACCTCCAGCGGGCACCGGGGAGCTGTTTTTT. The chain has TRBV18 and TRBJ2-2; the D gene is possibly TRBD2 (6 bases). Germline V lookup: CDR1 KGHSH, CDR2 LQKENI. V dropped 3 bases and J dropped 4 bases, with 9 bases sitting between them. The CDR3 totals 14 residues.

The rearrangement links TRBV27 to TRBJ1-6, with 8 bases that match TRBD1. Per germline, CDR1 MNHEY and CDR2 SMNVEV (reference sequence). Unmatched junction bases numbered 10, after V lost 5 bases and J lost 10 bases. The CDR3 is made up of 15 amino acids. The CDR3, as DNA: TGTGCCAGCAGTCCTGGACAGGGAGTAGGCTCACCCCTCCACTTT. Protein sequence: CASSPGQGVGSPLHF.

In this sample, this clonotype turned up many times. The chain combines TRBV9 with TRBJ2-2, with TRBD2 matching 10 bases. CDR1 and CDR2 (germline): SGDLS, YYNGEE. CDR3 length equals 16 residues. J lost 2 bases, V lost 0 bases, and 1 base had no gene match. In DNA, the CDR3 is TGTGCCAGCAGCGTAGGGACTAGCGGAAACACCGGGGAGCTGTTTTTT. It translates to CASSVGTSGNTGELFF.

The chain is built from TRBV3-1 and TRBJ2-7; no definite D call. Germline CDR1 reads LGHDT; CDR2 reads YNNKEL (reference sequence). The CDR3 sequence is 15 residues long. V lost 4 bases, J lost 0 bases, and 13 bases lay in between. CDR3 loop: CASSPTSLISYEQYF. The CDR3 DNA sequence: TGTGCCAGCAGCCCCACCTCCCTAATCTCCTACGAGCAGTACTTC.

This clonotype has ten or more counts. The genes are TRBV11-2 and TRBJ2-1; no clear D gene. The CDR3 spans 18 residues. Trimming took 2 bases from V and 3 from J, leaving 20 bases between them. Looked up from germline, CDR1 is SGHAT and CDR2 is FQNNGV. The chain's CDR3 is CASSLYPHPLAGYNEQFF. CDR3 nucleotides: TGTGCCAGCAGCTTATATCCCCATCCCTTAGCTGGCTACAATGAGCAGTTCTTC.

Of note for this clonotype: Since a much larger clone is just one base distant, this may be a read error. The chain couples TRBV5-1 to TRBJ1-1; a possible D gene is TRBD1 (6 bases). CDR3 length equals 13 residues. Germline V gene data show CDR1 as SGHRS and CDR2 as YFSETQ. In nucleotides, the CDR3 is TGCGCCAGCAGCCTGGGGGACACCTCTGAAGCTCTCTTT. Amino acids: CASSLGDTSEALF.

This clonotype has a handful of counts. The chain has TRBV7-9 and TRBJ2-7, with 7 bases matching TRBD1. Trimming took 4 bases from V and 4 from J; bases not matched to a gene: 7. Germline lookup yields CDR1 SEHNR and CDR2 FQNEAQ (reference sequence). The CDR3 runs to 14 residues. The CDR3 is CASSSRQGRYEQYF. The CDR3 DNA reads as TGTGCCAGCAGCTCCCGACAGGGTCGGTACGAGCAGTACTTC.

In its sample, this clonotype was seen many times. The CDR3 bases are TGTGCCAGCAGCCAAGTACCGGGGAGGCACGAGCAGTACTTC. It specifies CASSQVPGRHEQYF. The rearrangement joins TRBV3-1 to TRBJ2-7, with a weak D call TRBD2 (6 bases). This CDR3 is built from 14 residues. Germline CDR1 and CDR2: LGHDT and YNNKEL (reference sequence). V was shortened by 1 base and J by 5 bases, with 12 bases between the two germline ends.

This clonotype turned up a few times. The chain recombines TRBV7-9 with TRBJ1-3; D remains unclear. The CDR3 extends over 14 amino acids. Germline-derived CDR1 and CDR2 are SEHNR and FQNEAQ (reference sequence). V dropped 5 bases and J dropped 0 bases, with 8 bases sitting between them. This CDR3 reads CASSRSNSGNTIYF. The CDR3 coding sequence is TGTGCCAGCAGCCGCTCTAACTCTGGAAACACCATATATTTT.

In its sample, this clonotype was seen many times. The rearrangement uses TRBV27 and TRBJ1-1, with 10 positions matching TRBD1. Trimming cost V 5 bases and J 3 bases; bases outside gene matches: 3. The CDR3 contains 14 residues. The germline V gene has CDR1 MNHEY and CDR2 SMNVEV (reference sequence). The CDR3 region has the DNA TGTGCCAGCAGTAAAGACAGGGGGCACACTGAAGCTTTCTTT. It translates to CASSKDRGHTEAFF.

This clonotype was counted at least ten times. The chain joins TRBV24-1 to TRBJ2-3; tentative D call: TRBD1 (6 bases). Trimming pared 4 bases from V and 6 bases from J, leaving 13 bases between. The V gene's germline CDR1 is KGHDR and CDR2 SFDVKD. CDR3 length: 14 residues. Here the CDR3 reads CATSEPTGTDTQYF. The CDR3 DNA reads as TGTGCCACCAGTGAACCTACAGGGACGGATACGCAGTATTTT.

The V and J genes are TRBV9 and TRBJ2-5, with 13 bases matching TRBD2. The CDR3 loop spans 17 amino acids. CDR1 SGDLS and CDR2 YYNGEE come from the germline V gene. V shed 3 bases, J shed 4 bases, and the junction held 9 bases outside the gene matches. The CDR3 reads CASSASTSGRKGETQYF. DNA of the CDR3: TGTGCCAGCAGCGCCTCGACTAGCGGGAGGAAGGGAGAGACCCAGTACTTC.

This clonotype was observed once. The chain is built from TRBV19 and TRBJ1-5; D gene unclear. CDR1 and CDR2 from the germline V gene are LNHDA and SQIVND (reference sequence). V gave up 3 bases and J gave up 1 base, with 4 bases separating them. The CDR3 covers 13 residues. The CDR3 is CASSMISNQPQHF. As DNA, the CDR3 is TGTGCCAGTAGTATGATCAGCAATCAGCCCCAGCATTTT.

This clonotype was counted many times. The rearrangement uses TRBV30 and TRBJ1-1; 8 bases fit TRBD1. Germline loops: CDR1 GTSNPN, CDR2 SVGIG (reference sequence). CDR3 length: 17 amino acids. Trimming cost V 7 bases and J 0 bases; bases outside gene matches: 16. Here the CDR3 reads CASQRWTQGGLNTEAFF. The CDR3 DNA is TGTGCCTCCCAAAGGTGGACACAGGGGGGTCTGAACACTGAAGCTTTCTTT.

This clonotype was seen many times. The chain recombines TRBV13 with TRBJ2-7, with D unclear. Germline CDR1 reads PRHDT; CDR2 reads FYEKMQ (reference sequence). This CDR3 is 14 amino acids long. The V gene lost 0 bases and the J gene lost 3 bases, with 9 bases spanning the gap. The DNA of the CDR3 is TGTGCCAGCAGCTTAGGGCCCGCTCACTACGAGCAGTACTTC. This gives the protein CASSLGPAHYEQYF. Complete variable domain (other parts from reference TRBV13 and TRBJ2-7): AAGVIQSPRHLIKEKRETATLKCYPIPRHDTVYWYQQGPGQDPQFLISFYEKMQSDKGSIPDRFSAQQFSDYHSELNMSSLELGDSALYFCASSLGPAHYEQYFGPGTRLTVT.

This chain links TRBV5-4 with TRBJ2-7; D is undetermined. V lost 1 base, J lost 2 bases, and 7 bases lay in between. Germline V gene sequence: CDR1 SGHNT, CDR2 YYREEE (reference sequence). The CDR3 runs to 13 residues. The CDR3 DNA is TGTGCCAGCAGCTTGATTGAGACCTACGAGCAGTACTTC. Protein product: CASSLIETYEQYF.

The CDR3 DNA sequence: TGCGCCAGCAGCCAGAGGGGAGGCCACGAGCAGTACTTC. Translation: CASSQRGGHEQYF. The chain joins TRBV4-1 to TRBJ2-7; tentative D call: TRBD2 (6 bases). The ends were cut back, 3 bases at V and 5 bases at J, with 11 bases in the middle. The CDR3 is 13 amino acids. Per the germline V gene, CDR1 is MGHRA and CDR2 is YSYEKL.

The sample holds many counts of this clonotype. The chain joins TRBV20-1 to TRBJ1-3; the match to TRBD1 covers 10 bases. Losses at the gene ends were 6 bases for V and 3 bases for J; bases not matched to a gene: 5. The CDR3 covers 14 residues. The V gene's germline CDR1 is DFQATT and CDR2 SNEGSKA (reference sequence). The CDR3 protein is CSARQGAVGNTIYF. The CDR3 DNA reads TGCAGTGCAAGACAGGGGGCGGTTGGAAACACCATATATTTT.

This chain links TRBV20-1 with TRBJ2-1, with TRBD2 as a possible D gene (5 bases). V gave up 4 bases and J gave up 5 bases, with 15 bases separating them. Germline V gives CDR1 DFQATT, CDR2 SNEGSKA (reference sequence). The CDR3 has 14 amino acids. CDR3 in amino acids: CSAKDLTSNNEQFF. The CDR3, as DNA: TGCAGTGCTAAAGACCTAACTAGTAACAATGAGCAGTTCTTC.

A few counts support this clonotype. The chain links TRBV20-1 to TRBJ1-5; D remains ambiguous. The germline V and J ends were trimmed by 0 bases and 3 bases, with 12 bases remaining between them. Germline-derived CDR1 and CDR2 are DFQATT and SNEGSKA (reference sequence). This CDR3 is 15 amino acids long. CDR3 coding DNA: TGCAGTGCTAGAGATTCGAAAGAAAACAATCAGCCCCAGCATTTT. This gives the protein CSARDSKENNQPQHF.

In this sample, this clonotype turned up many times. The genes are TRBV6-5 and TRBJ2-7; D perhaps matches TRBD1 (6 bases). With 0 bases removed from V and 3 bases from J, the gap between germline ends came to 12 bases. This CDR3 spans 15 amino acids. Germline V gene data show CDR1 as MNHEY and CDR2 as SVGAGI. In DNA, the CDR3 is TGTGCCAGCAGTTACTCGCCGGACAGCGTCTACGAGCAGTACTTC. This encodes CASSYSPDSVYEQYF.

The chain combines TRBV7-2 with TRBJ2-3; D call uncertain. This CDR3 is 12 amino acids long. The ends were cut back, 6 bases at V and 6 bases at J, with 10 bases in the middle. Germline V gene lookup returns CDR1 SGHTA and CDR2 FQGNSA. For the CDR3, the DNA is TGTGCCAGCAGGAAGGTGGAGGATACGCAGTATTTT. This translates into CASRKVEDTQYF.

This clonotype has only a few counts. This chain uses TRBV9 with TRBJ1-2; tentative D call: TRBD1 (6 bases). Trimming cost V 3 bases and J 5 bases, with 14 bases left between them. The CDR3 spans 14 residues. From germline, CDR1 is SGDLS and CDR2 YYNGEE. The CDR3 region is CASSGGGGPYGYTF. In DNA form, the CDR3 reads TGTGCCAGCAGCGGGGGGGGCGGCCCTTATGGCTACACCTTC. The full variable domain, in which reference TRBV9 and TRBJ1-2 provide the parts outside the CDR3, is DSGVTQTPKHLITATGQRVTLRCSPRSGDLSVYWYQQSLDQGLQFLIQYYNGEERAKGNILERFSAQQFPDLHSELNLSSLELGDSALYFCASSGGGGPYGYTFGSGTRLTVV.

This clonotype was seen a handful of times. The J gene is TRBJ2-3, the V gene TRBV29-1, with D possibly matching TRBD1 (7 bases). The CDR3 is 14 amino acids. Looked up from germline, CDR1 is SQVTM and CDR2 is ANQGSEA. Trimming removed 7 bases at V and 0 bases at J, with 14 bases between. The CDR3: CSGRGDRSTDTQYF. The CDR3 DNA is TGCAGCGGCAGGGGGGACAGAAGCACAGATACGCAGTATTTT.

This clonotype turned up a few times. The chain employs TRBV7-2 and TRBJ2-5, with no clear D. This CDR3 region has 13 residues. V was cut by 7 bases and J by 1 base, with 10 bases left in between. Looked up from germline, CDR1 is SGHTA and CDR2 is FQGNSA. CDR3 amino acids: CASTSALQETQYF. CDR3 bases: TGTGCCAGCACCTCAGCCCTCCAAGAGACCCAGTACTTC.

J is TRBJ1-2 and V is TRBV20-1; the match to TRBD1 covers 8 bases. From germline, CDR1 is DFQATT and CDR2 SNEGSKA (reference sequence). Trimming removed 0 bases from V and 8 bases from J; junction bases left unmatched: 11. CDR3 length: 15 residues. The CDR3 nucleotides are TGCAGTGCTAGAGATCTGCCCAGGGGGCCGATCGGCTACACCTTC. This sequence encodes CSARDLPRGPIGYTF.